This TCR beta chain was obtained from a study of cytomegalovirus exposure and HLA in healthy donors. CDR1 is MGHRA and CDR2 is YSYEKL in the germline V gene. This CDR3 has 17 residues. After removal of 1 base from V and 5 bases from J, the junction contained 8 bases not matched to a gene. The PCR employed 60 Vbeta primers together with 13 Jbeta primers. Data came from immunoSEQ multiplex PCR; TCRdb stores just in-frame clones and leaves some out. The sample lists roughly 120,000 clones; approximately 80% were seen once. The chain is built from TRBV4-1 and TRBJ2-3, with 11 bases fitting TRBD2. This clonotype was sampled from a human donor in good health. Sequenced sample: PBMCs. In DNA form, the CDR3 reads TGCGCCAGCAGCCAAGGGGCTAGCGGGGGGTATCGAGATACGCAGTATTTT. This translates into CASSQGASGGYRDTQYF.